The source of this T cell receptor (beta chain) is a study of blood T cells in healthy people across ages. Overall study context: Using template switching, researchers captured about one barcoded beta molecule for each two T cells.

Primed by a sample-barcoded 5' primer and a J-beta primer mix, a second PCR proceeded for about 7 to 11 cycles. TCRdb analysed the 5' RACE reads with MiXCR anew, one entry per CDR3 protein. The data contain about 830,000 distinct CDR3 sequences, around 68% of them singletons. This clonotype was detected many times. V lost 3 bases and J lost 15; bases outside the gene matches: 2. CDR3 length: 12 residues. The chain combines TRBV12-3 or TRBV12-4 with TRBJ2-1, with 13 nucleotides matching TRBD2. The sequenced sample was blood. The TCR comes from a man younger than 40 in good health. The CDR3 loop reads CASSFGLAGVFF. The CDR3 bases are TGTGCCAGCAGTTTTGGACTAGCGGGGGTGTTCTTC.